Following are 21 T cell receptor beta chains from one sample sequenced in a study of blood T cell repertoires in COVID-19. Sequencing was performed with immunoSEQ multiplex PCR; in TCRdb, only in-frame clones are kept and a portion is missing. Of about 76,000 clones listed, 70% to 90% are singletons. The material sequenced was peripheral blood. The receptors derive from a man over 45 with COVID-19, enrolled during active disease.

The gene calls are TRBV28 and TRBJ2-1; 7 positions match TRBD1. Germline CDR1 MDHEN, CDR2 SYDVKM. CDR3 length equals 14 residues. After removal of 6 bases from V and 4 bases from J, the junction contained 6 bases not matched to a gene. The CDR3 here is CASRRQGTYNEQFF. The CDR3, as DNA: TGTGCCAGCAGACGACAGGGAACTTACAATGAGCAGTTCTTC.

The genes are TRBV24-1 and TRBJ1-2; 7 bases are shared with TRBD1. In germline, CDR1 is KGHDR, CDR2 SFDVKD. V shed 3 bases and J 3 bases; nucleotides not matched to a gene: 3. The CDR3 loop spans 14 amino acids. CDR3 nucleotides: TGTGCCACCAGTGATCTGGACAGGCACTATGGCTACACCTTC. It codes for CATSDLDRHYGYTF.

J is TRBJ1-3 and V is TRBV3-1 (or the pseudogene TRBV3-2); D call uncertain. The CDR3 is 15 residues long. Germline V CDR1 and CDR2: LGHDT, YNNKEL (reference sequence). V gave up 1 base and J gave up 1 base, with 8 bases separating them. CDR3 in DNA: TGTGCCAGCAGCCAAGGGGAGGATTCTGGAAACACCATATATTTT. Amino acids: CASSQGEDSGNTIYF.

This clone was recorded a few times. V and J are TRBV9 and TRBJ1-1; no clear D. The CDR3 contains 15 residues. With 0 bases removed from V and 1 base from J, the gap between germline ends came to 10 bases. Germline CDR1 reads SGDLS; CDR2 reads YYNGEE. The DNA for the CDR3 is TGTGCCAGCAGCGTAGTACCAGGAAAGAACACTGAAGCTTTCTTT. This gives the protein CASSVVPGKNTEAFF.

This clone was observed a single time. The chain couples TRBV19 to TRBJ1-5, with 10 bases fitting TRBD1. The CDR3 has 16 amino acids. The germline V gene has CDR1 LNHDA and CDR2 SQIVND (reference sequence). Losses at the gene ends were 9 bases for V and 8 bases for J; bases not matched to a gene: 16. CDR3 sequence reads: CASSMGPGQGREPQHF. CDR3 nucleotide sequence: TGTGCCAGCTCTATGGGCCCGGGACAGGGGCGTGAGCCCCAGCATTTT. Together with reference TRBV19 and TRBJ1-5, the CDR3 gives the full variable domain: DGGITQSPKYLFRKEGQNVTLSCEQNLNHDAMYWYRQDPGQGLRLIYYSQIVNDFQKGDIAEGYSVSREKKESFPLTVTSAQKNPTAFYLCASSMGPGQGREPQHFGDGTRLSIL.

This clone was observed a few times. V is TRBV7-2 and J is TRBJ1-1; D call uncertain. There are 16 residues in the CDR3. Germline loops: CDR1 SGHTA, CDR2 FQGNSA. The V gene lost 5 bases and the J gene lost 4 bases, with 20 bases spanning the gap. The CDR3 loop reads CASSPHHRSTVTEAFF. CDR3 bases: TGTGCCAGCAGCCCCCATCACCGCTCTACGGTCACTGAAGCTTTCTTT.

CDR3 sequence (DNA): TGTGCCATCAGTGAAGCCACTGAAGCTTTCTTT. Its protein product is CAISEATEAFF. The rearrangement joins TRBV10-3 to TRBJ1-1; D gene ambiguous. The germline CDR1 and CDR2 sequences are ENHRY and SYGVKD. The CDR3 contains 11 residues. V was trimmed by 3 bases and J by 4 bases, leaving 3 bases between them.

The chain combines TRBV6-5 with TRBJ2-5, with TRBD2 matching 7 bases. The CDR3 length is 16 residues. CDR1 MNHEY and CDR2 SVGAGI come from the germline V gene. V dropped 0 bases and J dropped 5; count of bases not matched to a gene: 9. The CDR3 DNA reads as TGTGCCAGCAGTTACTCGGGGCTAGCGGCTTGGGAGACCCAGTACTTC. It yields the protein CASSYSGLAAWETQYF.

The chain combines TRBV28 with TRBJ2-2; 9 bases match TRBD1. The CDR3 is made up of 16 amino acids. The germline CDR1 and CDR2 sequences are MDHEN and SYDVKM. Trimming cost V 5 bases and J 2 bases; bases outside gene matches: 6. The CDR3 region has the DNA TGTGCCAGCAGTCCACAGGGGGCGGCAAACACCGGGGAGCTGTTTTTT. As protein: CASSPQGAANTGELFF.

The chain uses TRBV28 and TRBJ1-6; no reliable D call. Germline V gene data show CDR1 as MDHEN and CDR2 as SYDVKM. The CDR3 runs 14 residues. V lost 8 bases to trimming and J lost 7 bases, with 15 bases between them. The CDR3 DNA reads TGTGCCAGCGGCCCAGAGGAGGCGAATTCACCCCTCCACTTT. Translation gives CASGPEEANSPLHF. Drawing the rest from reference TRBV28 and TRBJ1-6, the complete variable domain is DVKVTQSSRYLVKRTGEKVFLECVQDMDHENMFWYRQDPGLGLRLIYFSYDVKMKEKGDIPEGYSVSREKKERFSLILESASTNQTSMYLCASGPEEANSPLHFGNGTRLTVT.

This chain links TRBV5-1 with TRBJ2-5; the match to TRBD2 covers 13 bases. J was trimmed by 3 bases and V by 4 bases; bases with no gene match: 15. CDR1 SGHRS and CDR2 YFSETQ come from the germline V gene. This CDR3 region has 19 residues. Written as DNA, the CDR3 is TGCGCCAGCAGCCCCGCCGGGACTAGCGGGACCCCCGTAGAAGAGACCCAGTACTTC. Protein product: CASSPAGTSGTPVEETQYF.

CDR3 sequence reads: CASSTTGASYTF. For the CDR3, the DNA is TGTGCCAGCAGTACGACAGGGGCCAGCTACACCTTC. This chain uses TRBV6-6 with TRBJ1-2; 8 bases line up with TRBD1. The germline V gene encodes CDR1 MNHNY and CDR2 SVGAGI (reference sequence). This CDR3 contains 12 residues. The V segment lost 5 bases and the J segment 9 bases; nucleotides outside the gene matches: 5.

The V call is TRBV21-1, the J call TRBJ2-1; the table's D gene call, TRBD2, was not cross checked with the DNA. TRBV21-1 represents a pseudogene. The CDR3 extends over 16 amino acids. The chain's CDR3 is CASSKLAGPSYNEQFF. Here the CDR3 DNA reads TGTGCCAGCAGCAAGCTAGCGGGGCCCTCCTACAATGAGCAGTTCTTC.

This chain uses TRBV7-8 with TRBJ1-1, with a possible D match to TRBD1 (6 bases). This CDR3 spans 16 amino acids. Germline assignment: CDR1 SGHVS and CDR2 FQNEAQ. Deletions cut 5 bases from V and 1 base from J, with 17 bases between. CDR3 loop: CASSRRAGQTNTEAFF. Written as DNA, the CDR3 is TGTGCCAGCAGCCGTCGGGCCGGACAGACGAACACTGAAGCTTTCTTT.

This chain uses TRBV6-2 or TRBV6-3 with TRBJ2-2; 10 bases map to TRBD2. The trim removed 6 bases at V and 8 bases at J, leaving 9 bases unmatched. The CDR3 loop spans 15 amino acids. The germline CDR1 and CDR2 sequences are MNHEY and SVGEGT. The CDR3 DNA follows: TGTGCCAGCAGCCTAGCGGGAGACGTAGTTGGGGAGCTGTTTTTT. Translating gives CASSLAGDVVGELFF.

The chain has TRBV5-1 and TRBJ1-2; D perhaps matches TRBD1 (5 bases). The CDR3 spans 14 residues. From germline, CDR1 is SGHRS and CDR2 YFSETQ. The V and J ends lost 4 bases and 0 bases respectively, with 10 bases between them. The CDR3 DNA reads as TGCGCCAGCAGCCAGGACAACCCTAACTATGGCTACACCTTC. It yields the protein CASSQDNPNYGYTF.

This clone has more than one count but fewer than ten. The V gene is TRBV5-1, the J gene TRBJ2-7; D is perhaps TRBD1 (5 bases). Trimming took 0 bases from V and 7 from J, leaving 11 bases between them. This CDR3 has 13 residues. Germline CDR1 is SGHRS and CDR2 is YFSETQ. CDR3 DNA: TGCGCCAGCAGCTTGGTTACAGCAGGGGAGCAGTACTTC. Translation: CASSLVTAGEQYF.

The rearrangement joins TRBV6-5 to TRBJ2-7; D is ambiguous. Germline V lookup: CDR1 MNHEY, CDR2 SVGAGI. This CDR3 is 15 amino acids long. V lost 0 bases and J 4 bases, leaving 13 bases between the germline ends. In DNA, the CDR3 is TGTGCCAGCAGTTACTCGAACTCTTTACCTTACGAGCAGTACTTC. This codes for CASSYSNSLPYEQYF.

This clone occurred once. V gene TRBV11-2 combines with J gene TRBJ1-3, with a possible D match to TRBD1 (6 bases). Germline V gene sequence: CDR1 SGHAT, CDR2 FQNNGV. Trimming cost V 5 bases and J 6 bases, with 11 bases left between them. The length of the CDR3 is 13 residues. CDR3 bases: TGTGCCAGCAGCCGACAGGCCCTAAACACCATATATTTT. It is translated as CASSRQALNTIYF.

The CDR3 spells CASSLVASTDTQYF. The CDR3 nucleotides read TGTGCCAGCAGCTTAGTTGCGAGCACAGATACGCAGTATTTT. The rearrangement links TRBV7-9 to TRBJ2-3; unclear D gene. The V end lost 1 base, the J end lost 0 bases, and 5 bases lay between the germline ends. Per germline, CDR1 SEHNR and CDR2 FQNEAQ (reference sequence). This CDR3 spans 14 amino acids.

The chain has TRBV24-1 and TRBJ2-7; D may be TRBD2 (6 bases). Germline lookup yields CDR1 KGHDR and CDR2 SFDVKD. The CDR3 contains 13 residues. V lost 1 base, J lost 6 bases, and 9 bases lay in between. The DNA of the CDR3 is TGTGCCACCAGTGATTTTGCGGGGTCCGAGCAGTACTTC. As protein: CATSDFAGSEQYF.